This TCR beta chain was profiled in a study of T-cell reconstitution after alpha-beta-depleted transplantation in children. This clonotype was seen at least ten times. Unique molecular identifiers were incorporated into the prepared TCRbeta library. Each CDR3 protein is one row after TCRdb ran MiXCR on the PCR reads. The table records 100,000 to 120,000 distinct CDR3 sequences, 10% of them present only once. The source is a human donor who donated a stem cell graft to a child with acute lymphoblastic leukemia. The sequencing used PBMCs from the stem cell graft donor, collected from the stem cell graft.

CDR3 in amino acids: CASSHSGGRGVKNIQYF. The CDR3 coding sequence is TGTGCCAGCAGCCACTCGGGCGGGAGGGGGGTCAAAAACATTCAGTACTTC. The chain has TRBV7-2 and TRBJ2-4, with 9 bases identical to TRBD2. Looked up from germline, CDR1 is SGHTA and CDR2 is FQGNSA. Trimming cost V 5 bases and J 3 bases; bases outside gene matches: 11. The CDR3 runs 17 residues.